Below, one T cell receptor (beta chain) is given with its context. This sample is drawn from a study of T cell changes during pregnancy in multiple sclerosis. Clones were read by immunoSEQ multiplex PCR, and TCRdb kept only the in-frame ones, dropping some. The sample lists 90,000 or so clones; approximately 90% were seen once. The CDR3 covers 15 residues. V was clipped by 6 bases and J by 0 bases; unmatched bases: 5. From germline, CDR1 is MNHEY and CDR2 SVGAGI. J is TRBJ2-4 and V is TRBV6-5; 7 bases align to TRBD1. Sequencing used peripheral blood, obtained in the first trimester of pregnancy. The origin of this receptor is a female donor in good health, enrolled as a control in a pregnancy study. The CDR3 DNA follows: TGTGCCAGCAGCCCGGGACAGCTAGCCAAAAACATTCAGTACTTC. It encodes CASSPGQLAKNIQYF.